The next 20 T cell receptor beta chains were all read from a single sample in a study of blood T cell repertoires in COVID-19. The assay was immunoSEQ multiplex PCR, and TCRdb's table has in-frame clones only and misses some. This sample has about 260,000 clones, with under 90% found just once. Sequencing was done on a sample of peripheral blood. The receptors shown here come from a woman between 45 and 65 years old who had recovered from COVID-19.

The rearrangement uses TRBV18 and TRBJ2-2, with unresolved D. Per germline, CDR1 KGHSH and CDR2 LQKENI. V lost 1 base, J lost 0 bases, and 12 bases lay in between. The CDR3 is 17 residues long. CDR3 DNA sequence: TGTGCCAGCTCACCACGAGAGGTTTACGCGAACACCGGGGAGCTGTTTTTT. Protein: CASSPREVYANTGELFF.

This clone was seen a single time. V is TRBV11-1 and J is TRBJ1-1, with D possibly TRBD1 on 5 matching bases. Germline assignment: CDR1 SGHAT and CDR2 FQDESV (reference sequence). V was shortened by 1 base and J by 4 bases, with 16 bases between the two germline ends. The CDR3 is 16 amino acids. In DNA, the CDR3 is TGTGCCAGCAGCTTAGGGAGGGGAAAACAAACCACTGAAGCTTTCTTT. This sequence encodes CASSLGRGKQTTEAFF.

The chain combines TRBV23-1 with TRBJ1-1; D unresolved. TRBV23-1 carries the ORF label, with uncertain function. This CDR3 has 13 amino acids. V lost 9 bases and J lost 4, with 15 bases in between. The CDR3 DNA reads TGCGCCAGTGGGGAGGGAGAGGGCACTGAAGCTTTCTTT. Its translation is CASGEGEGTEAFF.

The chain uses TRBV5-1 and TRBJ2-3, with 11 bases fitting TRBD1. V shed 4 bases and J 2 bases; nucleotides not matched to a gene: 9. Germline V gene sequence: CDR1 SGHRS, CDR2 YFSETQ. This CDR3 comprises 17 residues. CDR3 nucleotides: TGCGCCAGCAGCCATTGGACAGGGGGCGGACACACAGATACGCAGTATTTT. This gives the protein CASSHWTGGGHTDTQYF.

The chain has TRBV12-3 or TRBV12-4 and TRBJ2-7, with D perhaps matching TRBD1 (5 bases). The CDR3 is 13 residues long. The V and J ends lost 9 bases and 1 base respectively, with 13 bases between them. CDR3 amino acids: CASETTGSYEQYF. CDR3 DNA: TGTGCCAGTGAAACAACAGGTTCCTACGAGCAGTACTTC.

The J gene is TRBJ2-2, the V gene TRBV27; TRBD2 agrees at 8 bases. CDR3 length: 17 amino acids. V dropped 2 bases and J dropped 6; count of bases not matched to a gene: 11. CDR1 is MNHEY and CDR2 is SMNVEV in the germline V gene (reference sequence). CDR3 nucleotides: TGTGCCAGCAGTTTAGTCAGCGGGGGCTCTGCGGCCGGGGAGCTGTTTTTT. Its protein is CASSLVSGGSAAGELFF.

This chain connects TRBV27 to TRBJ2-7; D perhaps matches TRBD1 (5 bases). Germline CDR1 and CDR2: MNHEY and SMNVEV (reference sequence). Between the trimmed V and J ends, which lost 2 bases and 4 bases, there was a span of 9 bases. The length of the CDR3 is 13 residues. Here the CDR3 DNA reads TGTGCCAGCAGTTTACTCAACAGGTACGAGCAGTACTTC. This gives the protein CASSLLNRYEQYF.

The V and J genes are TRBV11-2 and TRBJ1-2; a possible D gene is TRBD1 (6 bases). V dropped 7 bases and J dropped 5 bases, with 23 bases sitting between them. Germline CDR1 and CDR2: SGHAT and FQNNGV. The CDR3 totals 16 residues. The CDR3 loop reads CASTPFRGDEGYGYTF. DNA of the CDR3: TGTGCCAGCACCCCGTTCAGGGGAGACGAAGGGTATGGCTACACCTTC.

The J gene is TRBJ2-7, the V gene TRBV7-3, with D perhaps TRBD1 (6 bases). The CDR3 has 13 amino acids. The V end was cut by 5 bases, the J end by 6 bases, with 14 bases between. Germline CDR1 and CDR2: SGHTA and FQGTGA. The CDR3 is CASSQQGYGEQYF. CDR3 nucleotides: TGTGCCAGCAGCCAACAGGGTTATGGCGAGCAGTACTTC. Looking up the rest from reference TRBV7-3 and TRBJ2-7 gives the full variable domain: GAGVSQTPSNKVTEKGKYVELRCDPISGHTALYWYRQSLGQGPEFLIYFQGTGAADDSGLPNDRFFAVRPEGSVSTLKIQRTERGDSAVYLCASSQQGYGEQYFGPGTRLTVT.

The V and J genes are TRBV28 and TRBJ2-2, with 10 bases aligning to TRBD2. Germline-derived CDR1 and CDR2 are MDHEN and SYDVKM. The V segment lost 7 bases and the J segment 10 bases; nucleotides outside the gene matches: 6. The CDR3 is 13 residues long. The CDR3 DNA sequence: TGTGCCAGCACCTCCCTAGCGGGAGCGGAGCTGTTTTTT. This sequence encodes CASTSLAGAELFF.

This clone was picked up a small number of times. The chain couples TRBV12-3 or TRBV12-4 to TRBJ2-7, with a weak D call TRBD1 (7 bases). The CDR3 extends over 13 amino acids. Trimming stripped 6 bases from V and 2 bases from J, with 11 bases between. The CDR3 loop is CASRRDSTYEQYF. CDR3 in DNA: TGTGCCAGCAGGCGGGACAGTACCTACGAGCAGTACTTC.

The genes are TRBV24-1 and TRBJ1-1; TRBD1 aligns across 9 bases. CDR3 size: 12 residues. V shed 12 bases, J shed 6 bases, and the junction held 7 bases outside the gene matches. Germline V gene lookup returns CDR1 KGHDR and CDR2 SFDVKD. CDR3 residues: CAAGTGIAEAFF. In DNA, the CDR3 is TGTGCCGCCGGGACAGGGATAGCTGAAGCTTTCTTT.

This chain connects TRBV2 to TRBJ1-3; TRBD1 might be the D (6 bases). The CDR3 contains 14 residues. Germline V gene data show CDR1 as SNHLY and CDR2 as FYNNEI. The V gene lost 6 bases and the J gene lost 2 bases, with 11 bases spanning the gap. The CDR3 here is CASRTGHAGNTIYF. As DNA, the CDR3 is TGTGCCAGCAGGACAGGACACGCTGGAAACACCATATATTTT.

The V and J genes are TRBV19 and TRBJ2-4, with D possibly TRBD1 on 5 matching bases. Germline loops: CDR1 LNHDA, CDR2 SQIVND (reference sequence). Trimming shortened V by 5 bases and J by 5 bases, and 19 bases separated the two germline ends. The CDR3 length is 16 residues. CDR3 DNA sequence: TGTGCCAGTAGTCCTTTATTTTCGACAGCTGAAAACATTCAGTACTTC. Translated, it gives CASSPLFSTAENIQYF.

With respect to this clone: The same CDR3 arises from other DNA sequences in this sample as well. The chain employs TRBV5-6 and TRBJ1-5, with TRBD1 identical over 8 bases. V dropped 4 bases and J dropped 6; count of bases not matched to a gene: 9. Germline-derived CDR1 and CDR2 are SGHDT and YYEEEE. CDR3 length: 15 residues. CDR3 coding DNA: TGTGCCAGCAGCCTAGGACAGGGTGTCGGTCAGCCCCAGCATTTT. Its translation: CASSLGQGVGQPQHF.

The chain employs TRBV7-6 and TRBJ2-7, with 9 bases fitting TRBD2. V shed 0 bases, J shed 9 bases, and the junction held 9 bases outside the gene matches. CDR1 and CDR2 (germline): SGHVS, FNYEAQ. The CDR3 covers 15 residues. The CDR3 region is CASSLAVAGGQGQYF. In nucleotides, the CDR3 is TGTGCCAGCAGCTTAGCGGTGGCGGGGGGGCAAGGGCAGTACTTC.

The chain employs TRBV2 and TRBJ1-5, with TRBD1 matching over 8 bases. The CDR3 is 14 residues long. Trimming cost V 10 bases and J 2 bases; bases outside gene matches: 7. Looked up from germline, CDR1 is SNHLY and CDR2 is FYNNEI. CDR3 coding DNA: TGTGCCATCCGACAGGGGAATGGCAATCAGCCCCAGCATTTT. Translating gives CAIRQGNGNQPQHF.

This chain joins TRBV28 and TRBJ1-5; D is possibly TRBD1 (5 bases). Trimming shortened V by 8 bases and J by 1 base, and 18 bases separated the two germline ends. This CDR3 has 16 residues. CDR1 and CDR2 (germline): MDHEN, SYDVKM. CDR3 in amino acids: CASLKSPDRSNQPQHF. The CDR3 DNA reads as TGTGCCAGCCTCAAATCACCCGACAGAAGCAATCAGCCCCAGCATTTT. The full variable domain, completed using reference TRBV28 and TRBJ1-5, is DVKVTQSSRYLVKRTGEKVFLECVQDMDHENMFWYRQDPGLGLRLIYFSYDVKMKEKGDIPEGYSVSREKKERFSLILESASTNQTSMYLCASLKSPDRSNQPQHFGDGTRLSIL.

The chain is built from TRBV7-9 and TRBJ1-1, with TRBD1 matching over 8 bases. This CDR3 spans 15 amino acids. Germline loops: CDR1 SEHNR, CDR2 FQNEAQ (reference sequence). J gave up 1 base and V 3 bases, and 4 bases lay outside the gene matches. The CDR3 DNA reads TGTGCCAGCAGCTTGCATGACAGGGGGAACACTGAAGCTTTCTTT. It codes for CASSLHDRGNTEAFF.

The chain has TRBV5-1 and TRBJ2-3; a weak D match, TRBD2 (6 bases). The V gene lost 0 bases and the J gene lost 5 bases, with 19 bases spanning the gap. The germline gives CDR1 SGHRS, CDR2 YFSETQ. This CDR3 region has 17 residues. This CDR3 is CASSLVEGRDREDTQYF. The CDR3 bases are TGCGCCAGCAGCTTGGTGGAGGGGCGGGATAGAGAAGATACGCAGTATTTT.